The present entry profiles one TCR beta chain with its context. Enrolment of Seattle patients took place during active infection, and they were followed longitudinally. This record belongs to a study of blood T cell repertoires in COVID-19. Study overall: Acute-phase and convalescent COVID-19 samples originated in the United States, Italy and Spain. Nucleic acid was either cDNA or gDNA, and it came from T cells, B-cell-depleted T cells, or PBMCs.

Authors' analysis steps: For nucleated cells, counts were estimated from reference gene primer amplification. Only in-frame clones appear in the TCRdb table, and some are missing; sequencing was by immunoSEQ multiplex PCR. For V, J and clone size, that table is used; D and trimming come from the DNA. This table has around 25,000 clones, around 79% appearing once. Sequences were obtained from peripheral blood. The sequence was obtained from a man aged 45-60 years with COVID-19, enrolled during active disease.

The CDR3 bases are TGTGCCAGCAGTGAACACGCAGATAACTATGGCTACACCTTC. Residues: CASSEHADNYGYTF. The chain joins TRBV6-1 to TRBJ1-2; no clear D gene. V was shortened by 2 bases and J by 1 base, with 8 bases between the two germline ends. This CDR3 is built from 14 residues. The germline V gene has CDR1 MNHNS and CDR2 SASEGT.